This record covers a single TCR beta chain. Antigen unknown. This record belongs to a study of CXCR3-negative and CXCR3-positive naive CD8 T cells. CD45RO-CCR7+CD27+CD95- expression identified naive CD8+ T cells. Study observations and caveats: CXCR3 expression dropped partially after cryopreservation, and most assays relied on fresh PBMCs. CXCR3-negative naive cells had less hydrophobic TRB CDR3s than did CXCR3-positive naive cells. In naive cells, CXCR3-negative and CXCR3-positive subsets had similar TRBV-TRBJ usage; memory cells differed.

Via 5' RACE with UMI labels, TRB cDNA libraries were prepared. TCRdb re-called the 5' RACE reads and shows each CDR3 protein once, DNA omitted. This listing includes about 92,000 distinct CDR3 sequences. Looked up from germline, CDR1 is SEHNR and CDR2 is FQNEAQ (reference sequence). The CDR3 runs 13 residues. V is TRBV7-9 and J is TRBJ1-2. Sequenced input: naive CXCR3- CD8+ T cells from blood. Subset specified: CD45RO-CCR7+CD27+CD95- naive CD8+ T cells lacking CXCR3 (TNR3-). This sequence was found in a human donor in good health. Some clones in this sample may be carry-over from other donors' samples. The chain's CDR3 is CASSLPKNYGYTF. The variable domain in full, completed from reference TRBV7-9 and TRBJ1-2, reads DTGVSQNPRHKITKRGQNVTFRCDPISEHNRLYWYRQTLGQGPEFLTYFQNEAQLEKSRLLSDRFSAERPKGSFSTLEIQRTEQGDSAMYLCASSLPKNYGYTFGSGTRLTVV.